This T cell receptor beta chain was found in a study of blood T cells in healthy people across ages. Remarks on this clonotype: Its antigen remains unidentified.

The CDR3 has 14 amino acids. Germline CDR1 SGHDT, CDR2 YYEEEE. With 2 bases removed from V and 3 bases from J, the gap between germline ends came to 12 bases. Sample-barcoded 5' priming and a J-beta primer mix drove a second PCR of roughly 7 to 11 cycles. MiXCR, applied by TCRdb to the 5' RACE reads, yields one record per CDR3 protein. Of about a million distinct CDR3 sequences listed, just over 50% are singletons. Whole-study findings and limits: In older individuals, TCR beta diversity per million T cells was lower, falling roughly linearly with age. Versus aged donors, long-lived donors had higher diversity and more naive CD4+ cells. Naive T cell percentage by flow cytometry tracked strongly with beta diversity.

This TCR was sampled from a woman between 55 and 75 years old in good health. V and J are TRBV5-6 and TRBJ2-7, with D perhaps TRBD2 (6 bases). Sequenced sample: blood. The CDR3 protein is CASSLGDSNYEQYF. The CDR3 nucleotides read TGTGCCAGCAGCTTAGGGGACTCAAACTACGAGCAGTACTTC.